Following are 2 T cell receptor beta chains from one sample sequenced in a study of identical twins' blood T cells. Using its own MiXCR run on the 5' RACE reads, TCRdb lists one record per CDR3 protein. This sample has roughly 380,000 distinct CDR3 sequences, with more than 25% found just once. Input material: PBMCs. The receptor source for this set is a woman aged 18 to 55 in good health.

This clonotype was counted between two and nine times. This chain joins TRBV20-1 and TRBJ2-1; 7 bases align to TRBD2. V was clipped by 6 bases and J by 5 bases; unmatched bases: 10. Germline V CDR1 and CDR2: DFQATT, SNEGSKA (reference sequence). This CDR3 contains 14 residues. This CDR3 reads CSAPRRESNNEQFF. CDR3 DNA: TGCAGTGCGCCGAGGCGGGAGTCGAACAATGAGCAGTTCTTC.

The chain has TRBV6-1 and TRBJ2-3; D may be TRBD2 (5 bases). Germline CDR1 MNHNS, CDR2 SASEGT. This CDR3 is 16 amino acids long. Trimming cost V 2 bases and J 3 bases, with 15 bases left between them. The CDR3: CASSEWMASLTDTQYF. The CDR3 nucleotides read TGTGCCAGCAGTGAATGGATGGCTAGCCTGACAGATACGCAGTATTTT.